The rows below give T cell receptor beta chains drawn from one sample of a study of long-term antiretroviral therapy in people with HIV. Sequencing used immunoSEQ multiplex PCR; TCRdb keeps in-frame clones, though not all of them. The sample lists about 31,000 clones; roughly 88% were seen once. The source material was unsorted PBMCs, sampled 0.8 years before starting antiretroviral therapy. The receptors were sampled from a young man with HIV. Each CDR3 is given with its conserved first and last residue. A D gene is named only where the DNA matches it firmly. Some rows have no size entry. The others give once, few or many, or a class for an expanded clone.

d_call,v_call,j_call,clone_size,cdr3_aa,cdr3_nt
-,TRBV7-9,TRBJ2-7,-,CASSGGHEQYF,TGTGCCAGCAGTGGGGGCCACGAGCAGTACTTC
TRBD2,TRBV11-2,TRBJ2-5,-,CASSTRTSPQETQYF,TGTGCCAGCAGCACTCGGACTAGTCCCCAAGAGACCCAGTACTTC
TRBD1,TRBV10-3,TRBJ2-1,-,CAISARQGATYNEQFF,TGTGCCATCAGTGCCCGACAGGGGGCTACGTACAATGAGCAGTTCTTC
TRBD1,TRBV7-3,TRBJ1-2,-,CASSLGGRTGAYGYTF,TGTGCCAGCAGCTTAGGGGGTAGGACAGGGGCCTATGGCTACACCTTC
-,TRBV20-1,TRBJ1-1,-,CSAYKNTEAFF,TGCAGTGCTTACAAGAACACTGAAGCTTTCTTT
TRBD2,TRBV19,TRBJ2-7,-,CASSIDATSGIPQYF,TGTGCCAGTAGTATAGATGCGACTAGCGGGATCCCACAATACTTC
-,TRBV28,TRBJ2-2,-,CASRWGAGELFF,TGTGCCAGCAGATGGGGTGCCGGGGAGCTGTTTTTT
TRBD2,TRBV5-1,TRBJ2-7,-,CASSLLPSGSYEQYF,TGCGCCAGCAGCCTTCTCCCGAGCGGGAGCTACGAGCAGTACTTC
-,TRBV5-4,TRBJ2-4,-,CASSLDLAKNIQYF,TGTGCCAGCAGCTTGGACTTAGCCAAAAACATTCAGTACTTC
-,TRBV7-9,TRBJ2-1,-,CASSFLAAGSWVLSDEQFF,TGTGCCAGCAGCTTTCTCGCCGCAGGGTCGTGGGTTCTCTCGGATGAGCAGTTCTTC
TRBD1,TRBV10-3,TRBJ2-7,-,CATKREILQRTGASYEQYF,TGTGCCACCAAACGGGAAATATTACAGAGGACAGGGGCTTCCTACGAGCAGTACTTC
TRBD2,TRBV4-2,TRBJ2-7,-,CASSQDIAGGSSGGSYEQYF,TGTGCCAGCAGCCAAGATATCGCCGGGGGTTCTAGCGGGGGCTCCTACGAGCAGTACTTC
-,TRBV7-2,TRBJ1-5,-,CASSFPGTDPNQPQHF,TGTGCCAGCAGCTTCCCCGGGACGGACCCCAATCAGCCCCAGCATTTT
-,TRBV5-1,TRBJ2-3,-,CASSLEGRTDTQYF,TGCGCCAGCAGCTTGGAGGGCCGCACAGATACGCAGTATTTT
-,TRBV11-2,TRBJ2-7,-,CASSFEEDYEQYF,TGTGCCAGCAGCTTCGAGGAGGACTACGAGCAGTACTTC
TRBD2,TRBV6-5,TRBJ2-1,-,CASGTGGAFNEQFF,TGTGCCAGCGGAACCGGGGGGGCCTTTAATGAGCAGTTCTTC
-,TRBV27,TRBJ1-6,-,CASSLGVGAFSPLHF,TGTGCCAGCAGTTTAGGGGTCGGGGCCTTCTCACCCCTCCACTTT
-,TRBV29-1,TRBJ2-3,-,CSVGGRMTDGRDTQYF,TGCAGCGTAGGGGGGAGGATGACTGATGGGCGGGATACGCAGTATTTT
-,TRBV4-1,TRBJ2-1,-,CASSQDPGRGYNEQFF,TGCGCCAGCAGCCAAGATCCCGGGCGGGGCTACAATGAGCAGTTCTTC
TRBD2,TRBV6-1,TRBJ2-7,-,CASRSRLAQTYEQYF,TGTGCCAGCAGGTCGAGACTAGCACAGACTTACGAGCAGTACTTC
-,TRBV5-4,TRBJ2-2,-,CASNLEVSTGELFF,TGTGCCAGCAACTTGGAAGTTTCCACCGGGGAGCTGTTTTTT
-,TRBV4-3,TRBJ2-6,few,CASSQVRSAGANVLTF,TGCGCCAGCAGCCAAGTTAGGTCTGCTGGGGCCAACGTCCTGACTTTC
-,TRBV7-3,TRBJ2-3,once,CASSLSGGTDTQYF,TGTGCCAGCAGCTTATCGGGGGGCACAGATACGCAGTATTTT
-,TRBV19,TRBJ2-1,-,CASSIDRSSYNEQFF,TGTGCCAGTAGTATAGATCGGAGCTCCTACAATGAGCAGTTCTTC
-,TRBV11-2,TRBJ2-2,-,CASSLNHGELFF,TGTGCCAGCAGCTTAAATCACGGGGAGCTGTTTTTT
-,TRBV18,TRBJ2-7,-,CASSPRGASYEQYF,TGTGCCAGCTCACCACGGGGGGCCTCCTACGAGCAGTACTTC
TRBD2,TRBV29-1,TRBJ2-1,-,CSLQRGGNEQFF,TGCAGCCTTCAACGGGGGGGGAATGAGCAGTTCTTC
-,TRBV7-2,TRBJ1-2,few,CASSRDPEVGYTF,TGTGCCAGCAGTAGAGACCCGGAGGTTGGCTACACCTTC
-,TRBV21-1,TRBJ2-1,-,CASSTHSSDRGLNLWQFF,TGTGCCAGCAGCACCCATTCGTCCGACAGGGGGCTTAATTTATGGCAGTTCTTC
-,TRBV29-1,TRBJ2-7,-,CSALDRPYEQYF,TGCAGCGCTCTAGACAGGCCTTACGAGCAGTACTTC
TRBD1,TRBV7-9,TRBJ1-5,-,CASSHDRGKNQPQHF,TGTGCCAGCAGCCACGACAGGGGGAAAAATCAGCCCCAGCATTTT
TRBD2,TRBV7-9,TRBJ2-5,-,CASSLGRGIETQYF,TGTGCCAGCAGCCTCGGGAGGGGGATAGAGACCCAGTACTTC
TRBD1,TRBV25-1,TRBJ2-1,-,CASSEYGTGTSEQFF,TGTGCCAGCAGTGAATACGGGACAGGTACCTCGGAGCAGTTCTTC
-,TRBV7-2,TRBJ2-5,once,CASSKETQYF,TGTGCCAGCAGCAAGGAGACCCAGTACTTC
TRBD1,TRBV27,TRBJ1-5,-,CASRPTGSNQPQHF,TGTGCCAGCAGGCCGACAGGGAGCAATCAGCCCCAGCATTTT
-,TRBV13,TRBJ2-1,-,CASARGRNEQFF,TGTGCCAGCGCGAGGGGCCGGAATGAGCAGTTCTTC
TRBD1,TRBV5-4,TRBJ2-2,-,CASSWGTGHTGELFF,TGTGCCAGCAGCTGGGGGACAGGACACACCGGGGAGCTGTTTTTT
TRBD2,TRBV4-1,TRBJ2-3,-,CASSQGSGRADTQYF,TGCGCCAGCAGCCAAGGCAGCGGGAGGGCAGATACGCAGTATTTT
-,TRBV5-3,TRBJ1-2,-,CARSGFNTAGYGYTF,TGTGCCAGAAGCGGATTTAACACCGCGGGTTATGGCTACACCTTC
-,TRBV19,TRBJ1-4,-,CASSIAATNEKLFF,TGTGCCAGTAGTATTGCTGCAACTAATGAAAAACTGTTTTTT
TRBD2,TRBV19,TRBJ2-1,-,CATKREVSEQFF,TGTGCCACTAAGCGGGAGGTTTCTGAGCAGTTCTTC
TRBD2,TRBV2,TRBJ2-3,-,CASRLESSGGGVDTQYF,TGTGCCAGCAGGTTGGAGTCTAGCGGGGGGGGAGTTGATACGCAGTATTTT
TRBD1,TRBV6-1,TRBJ1-2,-,CASSRQGTSSGYTF,TGTGCCAGCAGTAGACAGGGGACAAGTAGTGGCTACACCTTC
-,TRBV5-5,TRBJ1-4,-,CASSPLTGPNEKLFF,TGTGCCAGCAGCCCCCTGACAGGACCTAATGAAAAACTGTTTTTT
TRBD1,TRBV19,TRBJ2-5,-,CASSSGTGKAETQYF,TGTGCCAGTAGTTCCGGGACAGGGAAAGCAGAGACCCAGTACTTC
-,TRBV18,TRBJ2-5,-,CASSPGEQETQYF,TGTGCCAGCTCACCAGGGGAGCAAGAGACCCAGTACTTC
-,TRBV19,TRBJ1-5,once,CASSPPGGALDF,TGTGCCAGTAGTCCTCCGGGGGGGGCTTTGGATTTT
-,TRBV13,TRBJ2-3,-,CASSPGGDTQYF,TGTGCCAGCAGCCCGGGCGGGGATACGCAGTATTTT
-,TRBV15,TRBJ1-5,once,CATSRDPSDQPQHF,TGTGCCACCAGCAGAGATCCCTCAGATCAGCCCCAGCATTTT
TRBD1,TRBV7-6,TRBJ1-5,-,CASSSLPGQGDQPQHF,TGTGCCAGCAGCTCACTTCCGGGACAGGGAGATCAGCCCCAGCATTTT
TRBD1,TRBV5-1,TRBJ1-6,-,CASRRLRDSYNSPLHF,TGCGCCAGCAGACGCCTCCGGGACAGTTATAATTCACCCCTCCACTTT
-,TRBV7-6,TRBJ2-7,-,CASSLASDSTYEQYF,TGTGCCAGCAGCTTAGCGTCTGACTCGACCTACGAGCAGTACTTC
-,TRBV6-1,TRBJ1-2,-,CASSEGVAGRAGYTF,TGTGCCAGCAGTGAAGGGGTTGCAGGGCGGGCTGGCTACACCTTC
-,TRBV6-1,TRBJ2-3,-,CASRLDRHTDTQYF,TGTGCCAGCAGATTGGACCGGCACACAGATACGCAGTATTTT
TRBD1,TRBV18,TRBJ2-1,once,CASSDLQGAGWNEQFF,TGTGCCAGCTCAGACCTACAGGGGGCCGGGTGGAATGAGCAGTTCTTC
-,TRBV11-1,TRBJ1-2,-,CASSPGQTSYGYTF,TGTGCCAGCAGTCCAGGACAGACTTCCTATGGCTACACCTTC